The T cell receptor (beta chain) described here comes from a study of cytomegalovirus exposure and HLA in healthy donors. Whole-study results and caveats: After further analysis at a later stage, 16,951 TCR beta sequences were associated with HLA alleles at 0.05 false discovery rate. A cluster of highly shared sequence variants was likely a sequencing artifact. Reportedly, HLA-A and HLA-B alleles of most subjects were accurately predicted from TCR beta. Follow-up analysis later connected one missense variant in DCLRE1C with trimming of TCR beta V- and J-genes.

With 60 Vbeta and 13 Jbeta primers, the PCR was carried out. Profiled with immunoSEQ multiplex PCR; TCRdb holds only in-frame clones, not every one. The table lists 130,000 to 150,000 clones, 75% to 90% of them singletons. The germline CDR1 and CDR2 sequences are KGHSH and LQKENI. The V end was cut by 0 bases, the J end by 5 bases, with 11 bases between. This CDR3 has 15 amino acids. Comments on this clone: Its specificity is unknown.

Sequenced sample: PBMCs. The chain links TRBV18 to TRBJ2-4, with a possible D match to TRBD2 (6 bases). The sequence derives from a man aged 35 to 55 in good health and CMV-seronegative. Here the CDR3 DNA reads TGTGCCAGCTCACCACCGTCGACTAGAGAAAACATTCAGTACTTC. Protein: CASSPPSTRENIQYF.